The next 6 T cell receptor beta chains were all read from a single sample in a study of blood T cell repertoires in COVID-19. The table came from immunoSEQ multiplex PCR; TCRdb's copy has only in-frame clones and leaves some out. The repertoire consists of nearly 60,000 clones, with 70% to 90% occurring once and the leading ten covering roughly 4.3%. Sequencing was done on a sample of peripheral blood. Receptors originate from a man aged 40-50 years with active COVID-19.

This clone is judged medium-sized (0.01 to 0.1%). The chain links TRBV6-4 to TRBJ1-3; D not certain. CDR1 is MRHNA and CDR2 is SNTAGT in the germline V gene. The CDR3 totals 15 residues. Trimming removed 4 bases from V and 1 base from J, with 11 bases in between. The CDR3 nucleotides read TGTGCCAGCAGTGTTCCCCCGTCTTCTGGAAACACCATATATTTT. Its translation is CASSVPPSSGNTIYF.

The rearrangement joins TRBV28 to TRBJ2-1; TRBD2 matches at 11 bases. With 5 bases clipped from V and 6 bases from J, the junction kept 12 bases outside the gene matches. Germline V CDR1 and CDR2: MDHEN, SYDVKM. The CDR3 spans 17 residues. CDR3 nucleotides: TGTGCCAGCAGTCCAGGAATAGCGGGAGGGCGGGGCAATGAGCAGTTCTTC. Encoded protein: CASSPGIAGGRGNEQFF.

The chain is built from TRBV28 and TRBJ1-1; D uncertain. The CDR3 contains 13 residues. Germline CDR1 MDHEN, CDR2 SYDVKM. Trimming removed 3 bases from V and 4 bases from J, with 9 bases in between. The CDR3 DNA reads TGTGCCAGCAGTTTTGGCCGTGGCACTGAAGCTTTCTTT. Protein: CASSFGRGTEAFF.

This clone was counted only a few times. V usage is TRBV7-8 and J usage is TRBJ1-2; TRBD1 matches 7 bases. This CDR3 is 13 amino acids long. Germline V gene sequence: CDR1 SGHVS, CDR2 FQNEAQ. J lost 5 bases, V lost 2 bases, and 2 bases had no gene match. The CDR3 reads CASSLQGGYGYTF. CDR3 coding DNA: TGTGCCAGCAGCTTACAGGGGGGATATGGCTACACCTTC.

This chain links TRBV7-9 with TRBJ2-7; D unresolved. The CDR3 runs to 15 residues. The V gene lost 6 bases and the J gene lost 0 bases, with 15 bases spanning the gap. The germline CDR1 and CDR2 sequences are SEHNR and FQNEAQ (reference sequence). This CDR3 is CASRPQESSSYEQYF. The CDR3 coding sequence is TGTGCCAGCAGGCCCCAAGAAAGTAGCTCCTACGAGCAGTACTTC.

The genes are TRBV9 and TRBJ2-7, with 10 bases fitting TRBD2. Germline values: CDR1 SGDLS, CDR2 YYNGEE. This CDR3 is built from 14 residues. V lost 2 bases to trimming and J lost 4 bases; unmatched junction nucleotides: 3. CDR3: CASSVGLASYEQYF. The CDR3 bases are TGTGCCAGCAGCGTGGGACTAGCGAGTTACGAGCAGTACTTC.